This passage covers 15 T cell receptor beta chains from one sample sequenced in a study of T cells in localized non-small cell lung cancer. Produced via immunoSEQ multiplex PCR; TCRdb's table is partial and in-frame only. The top ten clones hold 15% to 20% of a sample with around 90,000 clones, around 82% of them seen once. The sequenced sample was PBMCs, obtained before any cancer treatment. The source of these receptors is a man between 35 and 75 years old with stage II squamous cell lung carcinoma.

The chain is built from TRBV28 and TRBJ2-4; possible D gene TRBD2, 5 bases. The CDR3 spans 16 residues. V was clipped by 5 bases and J by 5 bases, with 19 bases between them. Per the germline V gene, CDR1 is MDHEN and CDR2 is SYDVKM. This chain's CDR3 is CASSPGLYKGQNIQYF. The CDR3, as DNA: TGTGCCAGCAGTCCCGGACTCTACAAAGGACAAAACATTCAGTACTTC.

J is TRBJ1-5 and V is TRBV27, with 7 bases identical to TRBD1. In germline, CDR1 is MNHEY, CDR2 SMNVEV (reference sequence). The CDR3 has 14 residues. With V trimmed by 5 bases and J by 6 bases, 7 bases remained unmatched. The CDR3 bases are TGTGCCAGCAGTCCAGACAGGGCTCGTCAGCCCCAGCATTTT. As protein: CASSPDRARQPQHF.

This clone was counted at least ten times. This chain uses TRBV6-6 with TRBJ1-2; D remains unclear. In germline, CDR1 is MNHNY, CDR2 SVGAGI (reference sequence). This CDR3 contains 12 residues. Trimming cost V 8 bases and J 7 bases, with 14 bases left between them. The CDR3: CASAIVTGGYTF. In DNA, the CDR3 is TGTGCCAGCGCTATCGTAACGGGTGGCTACACCTTC.

V is TRBV11-2 and J is TRBJ2-3; 13 nucleotides line up with TRBD2. This CDR3 is built from 18 residues. Germline assignment: CDR1 SGHAT and CDR2 FQNNGV. V lost 5 bases, J lost 5 bases, and 13 bases stayed unmatched. The CDR3 sequence: CASSDGLAGVVGIDTQYF. The CDR3 DNA reads as TGTGCCAGCAGCGATGGACTAGCGGGAGTTGTAGGAATAGATACGCAGTATTTT.

This chain uses TRBV18 with TRBJ2-2; 8 bases match TRBD2. The CDR3 consists of 15 residues. In germline, CDR1 is KGHSH, CDR2 LQKENI. The V and J ends lost 2 bases and 1 base, in that order; junction bases with no gene match: 0. This CDR3 is CASSPTSGNTGELFF. The CDR3 coding sequence is TGTGCCAGCTCACCAACTAGCGGGAACACCGGGGAGCTGTTTTTT.

V usage is TRBV5-1 and J usage is TRBJ2-7, with 14 nucleotides matching TRBD2. The CDR3 is 16 residues long. CDR1 and CDR2 (germline): SGHRS, YFSETQ. J lost 4 bases, V lost 4 bases, and 7 bases had no gene match. The CDR3 bases are TGCGCCAGCAGCATCTGGACTAGCGGGGGGCAGTACGAGCAGTACTTC. Translation gives CASSIWTSGGQYEQYF.

This clone was counted between two and nine times. The CDR3 reads CASSSWGTDTQYF. CDR3 coding DNA: TGCGCCAGCAGCTCATGGGGCACAGATACGCAGTATTTT. The rearrangement uses TRBV5-1 and TRBJ2-3; D gene unclear. The CDR3 sequence is 13 residues long. Per the germline V gene, CDR1 is SGHRS and CDR2 is YFSETQ. V was pared by 3 bases and J by 1 base, with 6 bases between.

The chain combines TRBV10-3 with TRBJ2-3, with a tentative D call TRBD2 (7 bases). V lost 7 bases, J lost 5 bases, and 16 bases lay in between. Germline-derived CDR1 and CDR2 are ENHRY and SYGVKD. The CDR3 length is 14 residues. The CDR3 DNA reads as TGTGCCATCAATCCCTGGGGGGGCGGAGATACGCAGTATTTT. Encoded protein: CAINPWGGGDTQYF.

V gene TRBV6-1 combines with J gene TRBJ1-5; 7 bases map to TRBD1. The V segment lost 2 bases and the J segment 5 bases; nucleotides outside the gene matches: 12. CDR3 length: 17 amino acids. Looked up from germline, CDR1 is MNHNS and CDR2 is SASEGT. CDR3 bases: TGTGCCAGCAGTGAAAGAATGAGACAGGGACGATATCAGCCCCAGCATTTT. Its protein product is CASSERMRQGRYQPQHF.

The chain is built from TRBV13 and TRBJ2-5; 10 nucleotides align to TRBD2. V dropped 5 bases and J dropped 5; count of bases not matched to a gene: 5. The length of the CDR3 is 14 residues. The germline V gene encodes CDR1 PRHDT and CDR2 FYEKMQ (reference sequence). The CDR3 bases are TGTGCCAGCAGCGCTAGCGGGAGAACGGAGACCCAGTACTTC. It specifies CASSASGRTETQYF.

The V call is TRBV5-1, the J call TRBJ2-7; D might be TRBD1 (5 bases). Germline V gene sequence: CDR1 SGHRS, CDR2 YFSETQ. The CDR3 runs 14 residues. V lost 0 bases and J 4 bases, leaving 11 bases between the germline ends. CDR3 sequence reads: CASSLEGAPYEQYF. DNA for the CDR3: TGCGCCAGCAGCTTGGAAGGGGCTCCTTACGAGCAGTACTTC. The full variable domain, its missing parts supplied by reference TRBV5-1 and TRBJ2-7, is KAGVTQTPRYLIKTRGQQVTLSCSPISGHRSVSWYQQTPGQGLQFLFEYFSETQRNKGNFPGRFSGRQFSNSRSEMNVSTLELGDSALYLCASSLEGAPYEQYFGPGTRLTVT.

The V and J genes are TRBV11-2 and TRBJ1-1; the D gene is possibly TRBD1 (5 bases). The CDR3 sequence is 14 residues long. Trimming stripped 5 bases from V and 8 bases from J, with 18 bases between. Germline V gives CDR1 SGHAT, CDR2 FQNNGV. The CDR3 here is CASSLSPLRDEAFF. CDR3 nucleotide sequence: TGTGCCAGCAGCCTAAGCCCTCTGAGGGACGAAGCTTTCTTT. Using reference TRBV11-2 and TRBJ1-1 for the parts outside the CDR3, the full variable domain is EAGVAQSPRYKIIEKRQSVAFWCNPISGHATLYWYQQILGQGPKLLIQFQNNGVVDDSQLPKDRFSAERLKGVDSTLKIQPAKLEDSAVYLCASSLSPLRDEAFFGQGTRLTVV.

The chain joins TRBV5-6 to TRBJ1-1; possibly TRBD1 for D (6 bases). Per the germline V gene, CDR1 is SGHDT and CDR2 is YYEEEE. The CDR3 is made up of 15 amino acids. Trimming took off 4 bases at V and 4 bases at J, with 17 bases between the two ends. CDR3 DNA sequence: TGTGCCAGCAGCCGAAGTTGGGGGCCCGGCACTGAAGCTTTCTTT. Translating gives CASSRSWGPGTEAFF. The whole variable domain, remainder taken from reference TRBV5-6 and TRBJ1-1, is DAGVTQSPTHLIKTRGQQVTLRCSPKSGHDTVSWYQQALGQGPQFIFQYYEEEERQRGNFPDRFSGHQFPNYSSELNVNALLLGDSALYLCASSRSWGPGTEAFFGQGTRLTVV.

The rearrangement joins TRBV27 to TRBJ1-3; the D gene is possibly TRBD1 (5 bases). This CDR3 is built from 13 residues. V was shortened by 5 bases and J by 2 bases, with 7 bases between the two germline ends. The germline V gene has CDR1 MNHEY and CDR2 SMNVEV (reference sequence). CDR3 protein: CASSQGPGNTIYF. In DNA, the CDR3 is TGTGCCAGCAGTCAGGGCCCTGGAAACACCATATATTTT.

A single count supports this clone. The rearrangement uses TRBV4-3 and TRBJ1-6; D is uncertain. This CDR3 is 14 amino acids long. The V end lost 0 bases, the J end lost 7 bases, and 7 bases lay between the germline ends. Germline V gene data show CDR1 as LGHNA and CDR2 as YSLEER. CDR3 DNA: TGCGCCAGCAGCCAAGATATCGGGAATTCACCCCTCCACTTT. It specifies CASSQDIGNSPLHF.